This record covers a single TCR beta chain. The antigen is not known. The template used for profiling TCR beta VDJ and CDR3 was genomic DNA. TCRdb fed the reads into MiXCR, producing one record per CDR3 protein. The repertoire has just over 450,000 distinct CDR3 sequences, about a third of them found once; the top ten carry roughly 0.89%. These data are taken from a study of CD8+CD57+ T cells in acquired aplastic anemia. At the level of the study: Sorted cells (CD4+ and CD8+) yielded DNA amounts that averaged approximately 2.9 ug.

Trimming took off 0 bases at V and 0 bases at J, with 14 bases between the two ends. The CDR3 length is 17 residues. The germline CDR1 and CDR2 sequences are LNHNV and YYDKDF (reference sequence). By flow cytometry, patients selected for sequencing had shown an expansion of CD8+CD57+ cells. Patients had undergone no therapy by the time their blood was sampled. Study outcomes and limitations: Patients and controls had CD8+ Simpson's diversity values that were not significantly distinct.

Sequenced: sorted CD4+, CD8+, or CD8+CD57+ T cells (not recorded which) from PBMCs. The chain uses TRBV15 and TRBJ1-1; D perhaps matches TRBD1 (5 bases). This clonotype was obtained from a human donor with aplastic anemia. Here the CDR3 reads CATSRDHDSFMNTEAFF. In DNA, the CDR3 is TGTGCCACCAGCAGAGATCACGACAGCTTCATGAACACTGAAGCTTTCTTT.